Listed below are T cell receptor beta chains from one sample, sequenced in a study of T cell repertoires in cytomegalovirus infection. TCRdb itself ran the reads through MiXCR, one entry per CDR3 protein. This sample carries under 600,000 distinct CDR3 sequences, 15% to 20% of them seen once, and the ten largest clones take about 24%. Sequencing was carried out using CD8+ T cells from PBMCs. These receptors were obtained from a human donor in good health (CMV status not recorded). Some clones in this sample may be carry-over from other donors' samples. Each CDR3 is given with its conserved first and last residue. Fields, in order: CDR3 length, J gene, clone size, D gene, V gene, CDR3 DNA, CDR3 protein. A D gene is named only where the DNA matches it firmly. Clone size is given for some rows only: seen once, a few or many times, or a class if the clone is expanded.

17	TRBJ2-7	many	NA	TRBV4-1	TGCGCCAGCAGCCAACGCGTCTTGGAACAGGGTCCCCACGAGCAGTACTTC	CASSQRVLEQGPHEQYF
14	TRBJ1-2	few	NA	TRBV5-6	TGTGCCAGCAGCCCGGGGGCCCGATGGGAGGGCTACACCTTC	CASSPGARWEGYTF
14	TRBJ2-1	many	TRBD2	TRBV5-6	TGTGCCAGCAGCCCCACGGGGGGGCTGAATGAGCAGTTCTTC	CASSPTGGLNEQFF
13	TRBJ1-1	few	NA	TRBV7-9	TGTGCCAGCAGCTTAAACCTTGGAGCTGAAGCTTTCTTT	CASSLNLGAEAFF
16	TRBJ2-1	many	TRBD2	TRBV7-6	TGTGCCAGCAGCTTAGAACTAGCGGGAGGGGTCAATGAGCAGTTCTTC	CASSLELAGGVNEQFF
14	TRBJ2-7	NA	TRBD2	TRBV5-1	TGCGCCAGCAGCTGGACTAGCGGGGACTACGAGCAGTACTTC	CASSWTSGDYEQYF
17	TRBJ2-5	many	TRBD2	TRBV11-2	TGTGCCAGCAGCTTCACCACACTAGCGGGGGTTCAAGAGACCCAGTACTTC	CASSFTTLAGVQETQYF
12	TRBJ2-5	few	NA	TRBV27	TGTGCCAGCAGGACCCGACAAGAGACCCAGTACTTC	CASRTRQETQYF
14	TRBJ1-1	NA	NA	TRBV7-9	TGTGCCAGCAGCTTAATAAAAGCGAACACTGAAGCTTTCTTT	CASSLIKANTEAFF
18	TRBJ1-6	many	TRBD1	TRBV6-1	TGTGCCAGCAGTGAAATACCGACAGGGATCTCCTATAATTCACCCCTCCACTTT	CASSEIPTGISYNSPLHF
14	TRBJ2-5	few	TRBD2	TRBV7-9	TGTGCCAGCAGCCCGGGGGGGACCAGAGAGACCCAGTACTTC	CASSPGGTRETQYF
14	TRBJ2-7	many	NA	TRBV28	TGTGCCAGCAGTTTAGGACCCCGAGTCATCGAGCAGTACTTC	CASSLGPRVIEQYF
13	TRBJ1-3	few	NA	TRBV2	TGTGCCAGCGCCGGGAGGGGATGGAACACCATATATTTT	CASAGRGWNTIYF
14	TRBJ1-1	few	NA	TRBV28	TGTGCCAGCAGTCTGCAGGGATCGGGCACTGAAGCTTTCTTT	CASSLQGSGTEAFF
17	TRBJ2-2	many	TRBD2	TRBV19	TGTGCCAGTAGTTCCCTAGCGGGAGGAGCGAACACCGGGGAGCTGTTTTTT	CASSSLAGGANTGELFF
12	TRBJ2-3	many	NA	TRBV12-3/TRBV12-4	TGTGCCAGCAGCTTTAGCACAGATACGCAGTATTTT	CASSFSTDTQYF
15	TRBJ2-3	many	TRBD1	TRBV7-9	TGTGCCAGCAGCTTCGACAGGGGCCCCGCAGATACGCAGTATTTT	CASSFDRGPADTQYF
15	TRBJ2-5	many	NA	TRBV4-1	TGCGCCAGCAGCGCACGCCGGGAACTAGAAGAGACCCAGTACTTC	CASSARRELEETQYF
15	TRBJ2-1	few	NA	TRBV6-6	TGTGCCAGCAGTTACCGGCGGGGGCCGGAAGACGAGCAGTTCTTC	CASSYRRGPEDEQFF
16	TRBJ1-1	many	TRBD1	TRBV5-4	TGTGCCAGCAGCTTTGACAGGGGAGGGTTGGACACTGAAGCTTTCTTT	CASSFDRGGLDTEAFF
15	TRBJ2-3	many	NA	TRBV7-9	TGTGCCAGCAGCTTAGAGGGTTTCGACACAGATACGCAGTATTTT	CASSLEGFDTDTQYF
15	TRBJ2-5	many	TRBD2	TRBV7-8	TGTGCCAGCAGCACTACTAGCGGGGGAACAGAGACCCAGTACTTC	CASSTTSGGTETQYF
16	TRBJ1-5	NA	NA	TRBV24-1	TGTGCCACCAGTGATCCGACAGGAAATAGCAATCAGTTCCAGCATTTT	CATSDPTGNSNQFQHF
14	TRBJ2-7	many	TRBD2	TRBV6-1	TGTGCCAGCAGTGAATCGGGAGGGTCCTACGAGCAGTACTTC	CASSESGGSYEQYF
15	TRBJ2-1	NA	NA	TRBV4-2	TGTGCCAGCAGCCAAAGGGAGACTAGTAGAAGTGAGCAGTTCTTC	CASSQRETSRSEQFF
17	TRBJ1-5	many	NA	TRBV3-1	TGTGCCAGCAGCCAAGATCTATCGGCCGGGTACAATCAGCCCCAGCATTTT	CASSQDLSAGYNQPQHF